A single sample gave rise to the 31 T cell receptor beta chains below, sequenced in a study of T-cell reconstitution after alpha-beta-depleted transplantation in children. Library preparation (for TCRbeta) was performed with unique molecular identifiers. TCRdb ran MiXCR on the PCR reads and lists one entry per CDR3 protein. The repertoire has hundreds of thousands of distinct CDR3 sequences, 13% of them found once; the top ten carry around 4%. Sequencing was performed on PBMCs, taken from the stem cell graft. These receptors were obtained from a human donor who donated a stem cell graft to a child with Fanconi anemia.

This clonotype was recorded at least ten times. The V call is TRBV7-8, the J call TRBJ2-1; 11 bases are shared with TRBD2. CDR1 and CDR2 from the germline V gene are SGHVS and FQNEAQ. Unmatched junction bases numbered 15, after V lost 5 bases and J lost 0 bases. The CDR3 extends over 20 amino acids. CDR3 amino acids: CASSPHSGGLAVDSYNEQFF. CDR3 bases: TGTGCCAGCAGCCCCCATTCCGGGGGACTAGCGGTAGACTCCTACAATGAGCAGTTCTTC. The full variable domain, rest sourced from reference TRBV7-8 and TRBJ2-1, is GAGVSQSPRYKVAKRGQDVALRCDPISGHVSLFWYQQALGQGPEFLTYFQNEAQLDKSGLPSDRFFAERPEGSVSTLKIQRTQQEDSAVYLCASSPHSGGLAVDSYNEQFFGPGTRLTVL.

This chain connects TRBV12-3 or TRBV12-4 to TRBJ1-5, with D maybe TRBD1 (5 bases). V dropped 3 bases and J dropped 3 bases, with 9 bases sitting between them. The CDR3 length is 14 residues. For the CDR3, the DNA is TGTGCCAGCAGTTTCGGGGCTGCCAATCAGCCCCAGCATTTT. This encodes CASSFGAANQPQHF.

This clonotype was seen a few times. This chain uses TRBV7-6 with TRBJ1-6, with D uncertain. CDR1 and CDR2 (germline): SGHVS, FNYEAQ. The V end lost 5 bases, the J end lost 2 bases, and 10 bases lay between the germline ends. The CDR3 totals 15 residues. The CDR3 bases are TGTGCCAGCAGCGCACAAAAGGCCTATAATTCACCCCTCCACTTT. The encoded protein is CASSAQKAYNSPLHF. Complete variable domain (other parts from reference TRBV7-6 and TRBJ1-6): GAGVSQSPRYKVTKRGQDVALRCDPISGHVSLYWYRQALGQGPEFLTYFNYEAQQDKSGLPNDRFSAERPEGSISTLTIQRTEQRDSAMYRCASSAQKAYNSPLHFGNGTRLTVT.

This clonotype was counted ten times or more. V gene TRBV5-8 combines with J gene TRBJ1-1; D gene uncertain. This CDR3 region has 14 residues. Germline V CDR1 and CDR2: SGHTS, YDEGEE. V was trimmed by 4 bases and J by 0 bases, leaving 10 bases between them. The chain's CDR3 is CASSLTAMNTEAFF. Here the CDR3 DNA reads TGTGCCAGCAGCCTTACAGCTATGAACACTGAAGCTTTCTTT.

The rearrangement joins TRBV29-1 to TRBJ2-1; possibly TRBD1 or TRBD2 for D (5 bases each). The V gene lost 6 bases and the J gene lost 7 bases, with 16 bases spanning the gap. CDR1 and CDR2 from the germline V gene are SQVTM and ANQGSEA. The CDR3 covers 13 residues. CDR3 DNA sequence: TGCAGCGTCCAGCGGCAGGGAAGGAATGAGCAGTTCTTC. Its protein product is CSVQRQGRNEQFF.

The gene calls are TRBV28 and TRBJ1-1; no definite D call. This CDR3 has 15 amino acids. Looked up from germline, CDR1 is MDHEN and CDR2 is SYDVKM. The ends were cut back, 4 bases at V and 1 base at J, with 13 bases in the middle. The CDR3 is CASSYEGVGNTEAFF. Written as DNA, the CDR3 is TGTGCCAGCAGTTACGAGGGCGTCGGGAACACTGAAGCTTTCTTT.

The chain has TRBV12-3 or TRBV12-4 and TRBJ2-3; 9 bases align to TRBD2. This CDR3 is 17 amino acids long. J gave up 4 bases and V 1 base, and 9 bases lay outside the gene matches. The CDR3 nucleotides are TGTGCCAGCAGTTTAGGCCTAGCGGGATTCGCCGCAGATACGCAGTATTTT. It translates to CASSLGLAGFAADTQYF.

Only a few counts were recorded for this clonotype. The CDR3 sequence: CASSPRAGTGQETQYF. The CDR3 DNA follows: TGTGCCAGCAGCCCTAGAGCCGGGACAGGTCAAGAGACCCAGTACTTC. The chain joins TRBV11-2 to TRBJ2-5, with 8 bases lining up with TRBD1. The CDR3 has 16 amino acids. CDR1 and CDR2 (germline): SGHAT, FQNNGV. J was trimmed by 2 bases and V by 5 bases; bases with no gene match: 10.

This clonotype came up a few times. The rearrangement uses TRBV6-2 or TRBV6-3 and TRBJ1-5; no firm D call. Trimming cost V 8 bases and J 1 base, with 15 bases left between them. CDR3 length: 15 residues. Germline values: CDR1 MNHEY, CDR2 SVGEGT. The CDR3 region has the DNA TGTGCCAGCGGAGGATTTTGGTTGAGCAATCAGCCCCAGCATTTT. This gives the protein CASGGFWLSNQPQHF.

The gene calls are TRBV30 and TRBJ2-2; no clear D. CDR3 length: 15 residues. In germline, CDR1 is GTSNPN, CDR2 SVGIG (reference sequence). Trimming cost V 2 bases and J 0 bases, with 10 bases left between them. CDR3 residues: CAWSLSRPNTGELFF. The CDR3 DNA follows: TGTGCCTGGAGTTTAAGCAGACCGAACACCGGGGAGCTGTTTTTT.

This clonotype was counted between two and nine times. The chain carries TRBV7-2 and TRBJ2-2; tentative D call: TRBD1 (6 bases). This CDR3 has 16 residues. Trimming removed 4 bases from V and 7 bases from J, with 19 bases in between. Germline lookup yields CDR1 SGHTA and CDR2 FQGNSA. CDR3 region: CASSSPTGTNYGELFF. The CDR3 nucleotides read TGTGCCAGCAGCTCCCCAACCGGGACAAATTACGGGGAGCTGTTTTTT.

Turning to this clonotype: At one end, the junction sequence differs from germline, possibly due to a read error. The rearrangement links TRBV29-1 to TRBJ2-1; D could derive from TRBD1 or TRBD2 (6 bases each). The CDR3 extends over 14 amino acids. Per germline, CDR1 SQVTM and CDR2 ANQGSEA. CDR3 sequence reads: CSAESTQGRYEQFF. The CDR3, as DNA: TGCAGCGCTGAATCTACTCAGGGGAGGTATGAGCAGTTCTTC.

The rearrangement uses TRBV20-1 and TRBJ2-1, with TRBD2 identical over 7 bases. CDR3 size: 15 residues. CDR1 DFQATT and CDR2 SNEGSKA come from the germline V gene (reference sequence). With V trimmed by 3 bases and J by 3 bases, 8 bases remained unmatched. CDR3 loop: CSASMGLAVYNEQFF. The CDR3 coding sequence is TGCAGTGCTAGTATGGGGCTAGCGGTCTACAATGAGCAGTTCTTC.

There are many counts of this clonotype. CDR3: CASSLIGFRPTNEQFF. CDR3 nucleotides: TGTGCCAGCAGCTTAATTGGTTTTAGACCTACAAATGAGCAGTTCTTC. The J gene is TRBJ2-1, the V gene TRBV7-8, with D unclear. V lost 2 bases, J lost 7 bases, and 18 bases lay in between. CDR1 SGHVS and CDR2 FQNEAQ come from the germline V gene. CDR3 length: 16 amino acids.

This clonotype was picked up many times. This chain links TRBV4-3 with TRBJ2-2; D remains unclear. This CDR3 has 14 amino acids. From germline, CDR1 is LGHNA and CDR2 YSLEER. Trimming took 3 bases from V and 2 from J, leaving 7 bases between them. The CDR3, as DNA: TGCGCCAGCAGCCAGGACGTAAACACCGGGGAGCTGTTTTTT. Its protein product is CASSQDVNTGELFF.

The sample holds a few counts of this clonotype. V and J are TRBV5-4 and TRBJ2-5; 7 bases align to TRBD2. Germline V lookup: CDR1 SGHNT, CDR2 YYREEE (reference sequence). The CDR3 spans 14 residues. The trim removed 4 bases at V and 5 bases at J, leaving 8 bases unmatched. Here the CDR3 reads CASSDQMGGETQYF. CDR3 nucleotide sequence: TGTGCCAGCAGCGACCAAATGGGAGGGGAGACCCAGTACTTC.

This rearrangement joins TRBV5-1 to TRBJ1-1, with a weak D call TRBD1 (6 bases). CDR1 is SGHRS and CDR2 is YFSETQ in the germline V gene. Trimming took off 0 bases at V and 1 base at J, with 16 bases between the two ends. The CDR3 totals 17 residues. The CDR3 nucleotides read TGCGCCAGCAGCTTGGCCGGGGGCCGGATAGGGAACACTGAAGCTTTCTTT. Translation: CASSLAGGRIGNTEAFF.

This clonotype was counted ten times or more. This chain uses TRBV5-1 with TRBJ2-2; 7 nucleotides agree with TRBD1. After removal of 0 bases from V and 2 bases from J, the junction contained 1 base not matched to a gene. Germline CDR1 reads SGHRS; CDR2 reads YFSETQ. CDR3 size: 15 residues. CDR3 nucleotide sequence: TGCGCCAGCAGCTTGGGACAGGGAAACACCGGGGAGCTGTTTTTT. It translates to CASSLGQGNTGELFF.

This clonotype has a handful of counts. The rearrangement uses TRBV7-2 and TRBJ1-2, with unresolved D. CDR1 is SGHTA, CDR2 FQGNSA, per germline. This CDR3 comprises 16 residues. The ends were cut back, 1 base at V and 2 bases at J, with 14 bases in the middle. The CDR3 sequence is CASSLGGLGSNYGYTF. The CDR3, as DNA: TGTGCCAGCAGCTTAGGCGGTTTGGGCAGCAACTATGGCTACACCTTC.

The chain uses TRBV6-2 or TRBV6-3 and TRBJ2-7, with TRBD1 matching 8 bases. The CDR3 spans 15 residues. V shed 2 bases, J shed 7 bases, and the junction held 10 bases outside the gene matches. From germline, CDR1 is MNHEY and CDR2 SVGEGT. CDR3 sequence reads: CASSYPPGQAGEQYF. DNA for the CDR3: TGTGCCAGCAGTTACCCACCGGGACAGGCTGGGGAGCAGTACTTC.

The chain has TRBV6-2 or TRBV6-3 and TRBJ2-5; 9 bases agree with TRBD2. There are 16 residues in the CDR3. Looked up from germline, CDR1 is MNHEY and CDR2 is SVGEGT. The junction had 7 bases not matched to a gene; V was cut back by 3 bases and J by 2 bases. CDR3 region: CASSYRVAGEQETQYF. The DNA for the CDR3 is TGTGCCAGCAGTTATCGGGTAGCGGGGGAACAAGAGACCCAGTACTTC.

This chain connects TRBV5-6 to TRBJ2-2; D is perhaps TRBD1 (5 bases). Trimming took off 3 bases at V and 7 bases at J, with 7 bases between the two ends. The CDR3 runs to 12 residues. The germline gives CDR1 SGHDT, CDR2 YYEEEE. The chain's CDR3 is CASSSQGGELFF. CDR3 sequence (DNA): TGTGCCAGCAGCTCCCAGGGCGGGGAGCTGTTTTTT.

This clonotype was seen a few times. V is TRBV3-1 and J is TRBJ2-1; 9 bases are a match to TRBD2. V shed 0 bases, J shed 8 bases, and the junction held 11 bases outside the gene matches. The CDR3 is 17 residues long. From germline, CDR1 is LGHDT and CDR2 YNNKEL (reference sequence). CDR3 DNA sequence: TGTGCCAGCAGCCAAGATCATGGGGCGGTAGCGGGGGATGAGCAGTTCTTC. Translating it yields CASSQDHGAVAGDEQFF.

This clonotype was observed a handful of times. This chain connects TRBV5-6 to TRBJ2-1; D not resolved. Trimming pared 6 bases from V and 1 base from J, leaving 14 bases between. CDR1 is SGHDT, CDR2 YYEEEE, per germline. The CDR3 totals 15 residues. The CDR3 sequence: CASNLISVSYNEQFF. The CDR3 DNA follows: TGTGCCAGCAACCTTATCTCAGTTTCCTACAATGAGCAGTTCTTC.

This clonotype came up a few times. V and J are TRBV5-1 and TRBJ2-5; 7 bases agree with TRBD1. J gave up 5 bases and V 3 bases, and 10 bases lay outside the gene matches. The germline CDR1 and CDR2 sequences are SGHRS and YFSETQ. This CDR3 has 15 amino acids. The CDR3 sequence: CASSSSDRVIETQYF. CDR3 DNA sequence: TGCGCCAGCAGCTCCTCCGACAGGGTCATTGAGACCCAGTACTTC.

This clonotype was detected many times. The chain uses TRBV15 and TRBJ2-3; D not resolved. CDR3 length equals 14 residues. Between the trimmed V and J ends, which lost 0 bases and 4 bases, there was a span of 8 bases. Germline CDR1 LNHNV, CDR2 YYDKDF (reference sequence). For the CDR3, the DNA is TGTGCCACCAGCAGAGATGGCGGACCAGATACGCAGTATTTT. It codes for CATSRDGGPDTQYF.

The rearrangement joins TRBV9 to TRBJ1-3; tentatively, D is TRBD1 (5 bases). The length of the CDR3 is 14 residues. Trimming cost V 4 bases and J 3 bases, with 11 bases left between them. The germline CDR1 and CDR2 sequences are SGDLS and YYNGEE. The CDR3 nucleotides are TGTGCCAGCAGCCCATCAGGGAGTGGAAACACCATATATTTT. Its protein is CASSPSGSGNTIYF.

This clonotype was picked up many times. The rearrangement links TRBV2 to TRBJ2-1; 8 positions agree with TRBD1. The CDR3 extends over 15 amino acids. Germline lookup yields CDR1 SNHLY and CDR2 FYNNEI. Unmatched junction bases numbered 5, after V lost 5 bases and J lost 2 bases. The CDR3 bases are TGTGCCAGCAGTTCGCAGGGGGCTGCCTACAATGAGCAGTTCTTC. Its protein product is CASSSQGAAYNEQFF.

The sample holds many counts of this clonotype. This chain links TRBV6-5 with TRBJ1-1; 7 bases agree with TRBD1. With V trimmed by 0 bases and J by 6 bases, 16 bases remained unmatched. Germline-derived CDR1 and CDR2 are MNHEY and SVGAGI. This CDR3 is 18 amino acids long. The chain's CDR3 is CASSYSSGGGGGLAEAFF. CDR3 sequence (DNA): TGTGCCAGCAGTTACTCCTCCGGGGGAGGGGGCGGCCTGGCTGAAGCTTTCTTT.

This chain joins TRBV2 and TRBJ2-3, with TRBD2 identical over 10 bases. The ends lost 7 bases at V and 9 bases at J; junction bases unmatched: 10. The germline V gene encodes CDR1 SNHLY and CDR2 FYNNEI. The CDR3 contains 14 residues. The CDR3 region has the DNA TGTGCCAGCACCTCCAGCGGGGGGGCCAGAACGCAGTATTTT. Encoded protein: CASTSSGGARTQYF.

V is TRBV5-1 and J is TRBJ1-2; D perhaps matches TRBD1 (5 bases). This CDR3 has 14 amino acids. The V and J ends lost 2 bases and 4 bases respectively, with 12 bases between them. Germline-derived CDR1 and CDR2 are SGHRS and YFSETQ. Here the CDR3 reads CASSFVTGTYGYTF. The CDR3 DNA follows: TGCGCCAGCAGCTTTGTAACAGGAACCTATGGCTACACCTTC.